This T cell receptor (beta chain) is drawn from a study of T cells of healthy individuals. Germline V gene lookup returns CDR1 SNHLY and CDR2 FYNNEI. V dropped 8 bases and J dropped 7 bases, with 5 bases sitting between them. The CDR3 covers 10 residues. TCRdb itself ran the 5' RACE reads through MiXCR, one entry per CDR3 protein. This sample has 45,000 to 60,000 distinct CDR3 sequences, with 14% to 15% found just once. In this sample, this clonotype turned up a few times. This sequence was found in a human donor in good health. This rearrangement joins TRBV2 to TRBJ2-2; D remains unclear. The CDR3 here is CASFDGELFF. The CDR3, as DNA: TGTGCCAGCTTTGACGGGGAGCTGTTTTTT.